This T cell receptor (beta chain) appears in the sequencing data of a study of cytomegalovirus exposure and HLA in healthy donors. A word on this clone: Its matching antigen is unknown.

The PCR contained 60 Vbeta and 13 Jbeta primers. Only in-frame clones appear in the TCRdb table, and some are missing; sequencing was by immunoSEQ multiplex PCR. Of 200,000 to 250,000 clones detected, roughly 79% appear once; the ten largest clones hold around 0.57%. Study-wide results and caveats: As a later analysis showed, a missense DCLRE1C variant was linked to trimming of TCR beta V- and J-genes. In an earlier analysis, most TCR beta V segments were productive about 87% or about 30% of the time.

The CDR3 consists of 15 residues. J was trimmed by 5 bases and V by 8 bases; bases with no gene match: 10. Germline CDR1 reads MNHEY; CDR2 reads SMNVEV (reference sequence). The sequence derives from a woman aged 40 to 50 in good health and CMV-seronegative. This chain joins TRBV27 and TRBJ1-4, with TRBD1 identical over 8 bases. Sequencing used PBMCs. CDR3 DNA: TGTGCCAGCCGAACCCAGGGGGCGGGGAATGAAAAACTGTTTTTT. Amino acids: CASRTQGAGNEKLFF. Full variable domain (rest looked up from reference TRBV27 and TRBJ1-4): EAQVTQNPRYLITVTGKKLTVTCSQNMNHEYMSWYRQDPGLGLRQIYYSMNVEVTDKGDVPEGYKVSRKEKRNFPLILESPSPNQTSLYFCASRTQGAGNEKLFFGSGTQLSVL.